Sequencing of this T cell receptor (beta chain) was carried out in a study of post-analysis software for immune sequencing data. Findings and caveats of the study: With TRBV5-6, TRBV5-1 and TRBV20-1 included, about 5 TRBV segments were more frequent in patients than in controls.

cDNA libraries for TCR beta contained unique molecular identifiers. TCRdb reanalysed the PCR reads using MiXCR and keeps one entry per CDR3 protein. Of approximately 440,000 distinct CDR3 sequences listed, roughly 45% were seen once; the top ten hold 12%. For this clonotype: Its cognate antigen is unknown.

The germline V gene encodes CDR1 SGHKS and CDR2 YYEKEE (reference sequence). CDR3 length equals 14 residues. Losses at the gene ends were 3 bases for V and 7 bases for J; bases not matched to a gene: 7. The sequence was obtained from a girl aged 5-17 years with multiple sclerosis. Sequencing was carried out using blood. The J gene is TRBJ1-2, the V gene TRBV5-5; 9 nucleotides match TRBD1. The CDR3 DNA sequence: TGTGCCAGCAGCTCAGGACAGGGGCCGGGTGGCTACACCTTC. Translation gives CASSSGQGPGGYTF.